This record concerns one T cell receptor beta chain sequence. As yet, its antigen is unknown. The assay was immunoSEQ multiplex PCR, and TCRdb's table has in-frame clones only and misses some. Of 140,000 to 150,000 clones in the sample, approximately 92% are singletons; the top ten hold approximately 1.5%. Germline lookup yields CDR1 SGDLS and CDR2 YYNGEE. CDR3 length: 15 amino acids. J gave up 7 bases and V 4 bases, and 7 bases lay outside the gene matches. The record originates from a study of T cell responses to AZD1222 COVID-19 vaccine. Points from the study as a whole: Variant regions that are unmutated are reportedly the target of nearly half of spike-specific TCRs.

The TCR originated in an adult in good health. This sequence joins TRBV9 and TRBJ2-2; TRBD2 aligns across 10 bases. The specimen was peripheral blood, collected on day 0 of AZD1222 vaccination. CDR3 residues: CASSSQREGIGELFF. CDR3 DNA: TGTGCCAGCAGCAGTCAGCGGGAGGGGATCGGGGAGCTGTTTTTT. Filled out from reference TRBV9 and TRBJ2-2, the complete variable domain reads DSGVTQTPKHLITATGQRVTLRCSPRSGDLSVYWYQQSLDQGLQFLIQYYNGEERAKGNILERFSAQQFPDLHSELNLSSLELGDSALYFCASSSQREGIGELFFGEGSRLTVL.